These 28 T cell receptor beta chains originate from one sample sequenced in a study of blood T cell repertoires in COVID-19. TCRdb's copy holds only in-frame clones and misses some; the assay was immunoSEQ multiplex PCR. The table has around 200,000 clones, about 86% seen once. What was sequenced was peripheral blood. Source of these receptors: a man between 18 and 35 years old with active or convalescent COVID-19.

V and J are TRBV7-3 and TRBJ2-1, with 15 bases matching TRBD2. The CDR3 loop spans 15 amino acids. Germline CDR1 is SGHTA and CDR2 is FQGTGA. Trimming removed 5 bases from V and 6 bases from J; junction bases left unmatched: 2. The CDR3 protein is CASSTGLAGGNEQFF. The CDR3 coding sequence is TGTGCCAGCAGCACGGGACTAGCGGGAGGCAATGAGCAGTTCTTC.

This clone came up once. The rearrangement uses TRBV27 and TRBJ2-1; TRBD2 aligns across 13 bases. Germline trimming cut 5 bases from V and 1 base from J; bases unmatched to any gene: 8. Germline CDR1 MNHEY, CDR2 SMNVEV (reference sequence). The CDR3 is 18 residues long. For the CDR3, the DNA is TGTGCCAGCAGTCCCGGACTAGCGGGAGTAGGATCCTACAATGAGCAGTTCTTC. Its protein product is CASSPGLAGVGSYNEQFF.

This sequence joins TRBV3-1 (or the pseudogene TRBV3-2) and TRBJ2-2; 9 bases agree with TRBD2. In germline, CDR1 is LGHDT, CDR2 YNNKEL (reference sequence). With V trimmed by 0 bases and J by 5 bases, 4 bases remained unmatched. The CDR3 consists of 16 residues. CDR3 in DNA: TGTGCCAGCAGCCAAGATGGCGGGAGGGGGACCGGGGAGCTGTTTTTT. It specifies CASSQDGGRGTGELFF.

The CDR3 loop reads CASSSSTVSEAFF. The CDR3 DNA follows: TGTGCCAGCAGCTCCTCGACTGTAAGTGAAGCTTTCTTT. V and J are TRBV7-9 and TRBJ1-1; D ambiguous. V lost 4 bases, J lost 7 bases, and 13 bases lay in between. The CDR3 sequence is 13 residues long. Germline CDR1 SEHNR, CDR2 FQNEAQ (reference sequence).

This clone was recorded only once. This rearrangement joins TRBV2 to TRBJ1-2, with TRBD1 matching over 7 bases. V trimming: 0 bases; J trimming: 4 bases; junction bases outside the gene matches: 8. Germline-derived CDR1 and CDR2 are SNHLY and FYNNEI. CDR3 size: 16 residues. The CDR3: CASSEAPGGSGYGYTF. CDR3 nucleotide sequence: TGTGCCAGCAGTGAAGCGCCAGGGGGTTCGGGCTATGGCTACACCTTC.

The V gene is TRBV6-4, the J gene TRBJ2-7; 8 bases align to TRBD1. Trimming took 6 bases from V and 0 from J; bases not matched to a gene: 13. The V gene's germline CDR1 is MRHNA and CDR2 SNTAGT. This CDR3 contains 17 residues. For the CDR3, the DNA is TGTGCCAGCAGCAAATCGACAGGGGACGAAAGCTCCTACGAGCAGTACGTC. Translated, it gives CASSKSTGDESSYEQYV.

This clone was seen only once. The chain combines TRBV30 with TRBJ1-2, with 7 bases identical to TRBD1. Per the germline V gene, CDR1 is GTSNPN and CDR2 is SVGIG (reference sequence). V was clipped by 8 bases and J by 1 base; unmatched bases: 10. The CDR3 covers 14 residues. The CDR3: CARGEGTDNYGYTF. In DNA form, the CDR3 reads TGTGCCCGCGGAGAGGGGACAGATAACTATGGCTACACCTTC.

This clone appeared a single time. This chain links TRBV5-7 with TRBJ1-6; TRBD1 matches at 7 bases. TRBV5-7 is given ORF status, its function remaining uncertain. CDR3 size: 18 residues. The ends lost 5 bases at V and 2 bases at J; junction bases unmatched: 13. In DNA, the CDR3 is TGTGCCAGCAGATGTACAGGGGTTTGGGGCCCCTATAATTCACCCCTCCACTTT. As protein: CASRCTGVWGPYNSPLHF.

This chain connects TRBV2 to TRBJ2-5; 11 nucleotides align to TRBD2. The ends lost 9 bases at V and 2 bases at J; junction bases unmatched: 8. This CDR3 is built from 15 residues. CDR1 and CDR2 from the germline V gene are SNHLY and FYNNEI. For the CDR3, the DNA is TGTGCCAGTAGAAGAGCTAGCGGGGGGCAAGAGACCCAGTACTTC. It codes for CASRRASGGQETQYF. The whole variable domain, filled in from reference TRBV2 and TRBJ2-5, reads EPEVTQTPSHQVTQMGQEVILRCVPISNHLYFYWYRQILGQKVEFLVSFYNNEISEKSEIFDDQFSVERPDGSNFTLKIRSTKLEDSAMYFCASRRASGGQETQYFGPGTRLLVL.

This rearrangement joins TRBV6-2 or TRBV6-3 to TRBJ1-2; D perhaps matches TRBD1 (6 bases). Germline CDR1 is MNHEY and CDR2 is SVGEGT. V dropped 2 bases and J dropped 3 bases, with 16 bases sitting between them. The CDR3 runs to 16 residues. The CDR3 here is CASSYPRNGGDYGYTF. CDR3 nucleotides: TGTGCCAGCAGTTACCCTCGGAATGGGGGCGACTATGGCTACACCTTC.

This clone was counted a single time. The chain has TRBV28 and TRBJ2-7, with TRBD1 matching 7 bases. CDR1 is MDHEN, CDR2 SYDVKM, per germline. With V trimmed by 5 bases and J by 7 bases, 14 bases remained unmatched. The CDR3 is made up of 15 amino acids. In nucleotides, the CDR3 is TGTGCCAGCAGTCCTCCACAGGGGCCGCCTTTAGAGCAGTACGTC. Its translation: CASSPPQGPPLEQYV.

The V call is TRBV7-8, the J call TRBJ1-6; D is ambiguous. V lost 1 base and J lost 6, with 4 bases in between. CDR1 and CDR2 (germline): SGHVS, FQNEAQ. There are 13 residues in the CDR3. The CDR3 region is CASSLVRNSPLHF. CDR3 coding DNA: TGTGCCAGCAGCTTAGTTCGTAATTCACCCCTCCACTTT.

This clone showed up just a few times. V gene TRBV5-4 combines with J gene TRBJ2-5, with 10 bases matching TRBD1. The V segment lost 3 bases and the J segment 4 bases; nucleotides outside the gene matches: 6. Germline assignment: CDR1 SGHNT and CDR2 YYREEE (reference sequence). The length of the CDR3 is 15 residues. CDR3 in DNA: TGTGCCAGCAGCTCCACTGACAGGGGGCGAGAGACCCAGTACTTC. Protein product: CASSSTDRGRETQYF.

This clone was counted a single time. The chain links TRBV6-5 to TRBJ1-2; 7 bases are a match to TRBD1. Trimming at V came to 7 bases and at J to 5 bases, leaving 7 bases not matched to a gene. The CDR3 contains 13 residues. Germline V gives CDR1 MNHEY, CDR2 SVGAGI. CDR3 sequence: CASKGALGYGYTF. The CDR3 nucleotides are TGTGCCAGCAAGGGGGCCCTCGGGTATGGCTACACCTTC.

V is TRBV7-9 and J is TRBJ2-7; D might be TRBD1 (6 bases). In germline, CDR1 is SEHNR, CDR2 FQNEAQ (reference sequence). Trimming removed 5 bases at V and 7 bases at J, with 18 bases between. This CDR3 spans 14 amino acids. The CDR3 sequence: CASSSSEGVEEQYF. The CDR3 coding sequence is TGTGCCAGCAGCAGTAGCGAGGGGGTTGAGGAGCAGTACTTC.

The chain combines TRBV3-1 (or the pseudogene TRBV3-2) with TRBJ2-1; 7 nucleotides match TRBD1. This CDR3 region has 15 residues. Germline CDR1 LGHDT, CDR2 YNNKEL (reference sequence). V lost 4 bases to trimming and J lost 7 bases; unmatched junction nucleotides: 10. Written as DNA, the CDR3 is TGTGCCAGCAGCCCTCGACAGGGTGGTTGGAATGAGCAGTTCTTC. This encodes CASSPRQGGWNEQFF.

This chain links TRBV6-5 with TRBJ1-1; D might be TRBD1 (6 bases). Germline V gives CDR1 MNHEY, CDR2 SVGAGI. V lost 6 bases and J 0 bases, leaving 14 bases between the germline ends. The length of the CDR3 is 15 residues. The CDR3, as DNA: TGTGCCAGCAGGGATCACAGGGTTTTGAACACTGAAGCTTTCTTT. Amino acids: CASRDHRVLNTEAFF.

This clone was detected only a few times. This specimen includes other DNA sequences encoding the same CDR3. The chain is built from TRBV12-3 or TRBV12-4 and TRBJ1-2, with 7 bases that match TRBD1. CDR3 length: 13 amino acids. V shed 5 bases and J 3 bases; nucleotides not matched to a gene: 3. CDR3 amino acids: CASSLTGDYGYTF. CDR3 nucleotide sequence: TGTGCCAGCAGTCTAACAGGGGACTATGGCTACACCTTC.

DNA for the CDR3: TGTGCCAGTAGTAGCCCACCAGGACAGGTTACCGGGGAGCTGTTTTTT. Translation: CASSSPPGQVTGELFF. The V and J genes are TRBV19 and TRBJ2-2; 7 bases are shared with TRBD1. V gave up 4 bases and J gave up 5 bases; unmatched junction bases: 10. Germline V gene lookup returns CDR1 LNHDA and CDR2 SQIVND (reference sequence). The CDR3 sequence is 16 residues long.

The gene calls are TRBV15 and TRBJ1-2, with 10 positions matching TRBD1. Germline V CDR1 and CDR2: LNHNV, YYDKDF (reference sequence). The CDR3 covers 15 residues. V lost 3 bases, J lost 8 bases, and 9 bases stayed unmatched. This CDR3 reads CATSSTGTGVFGYTF. The CDR3 DNA sequence: TGTGCCACCAGCAGCACCGGGACAGGGGTCTTCGGCTACACCTTC. Full variable domain (rest looked up from reference TRBV15 and TRBJ1-2): DAMVIQNPRYQVTQFGKPVTLSCSQTLNHNVMYWYQQKSSQAPKLLFHYYDKDFNNEADTPDNFQSRRPNTSFCFLDIRSPGLGDTAMYLCATSSTGTGVFGYTFGSGTRLTVV.

The chain has TRBV24-1 and TRBJ1-5; D is undetermined. There are 14 residues in the CDR3. Per germline, CDR1 KGHDR and CDR2 SFDVKD. The V gene lost 4 bases and the J gene lost 3 bases, with 9 bases spanning the gap. CDR3: CATSDLGPNQPQHF. CDR3 DNA: TGTGCCACCAGTGACCTGGGCCCCAATCAGCCCCAGCATTTT.

This clone came up once. The chain uses TRBV4-3 and TRBJ2-2; tentatively, D is TRBD2 (5 bases). Trimming took 0 bases from V and 6 from J, leaving 8 bases between them. Germline values: CDR1 LGHNA, CDR2 YSLEER. This CDR3 is built from 14 residues. CDR3 bases: TGCGCCAGCAGCCAAGATGAGGACTCCGGGGAGCTGTTTTTT. As protein: CASSQDEDSGELFF.

The chain couples TRBV7-2 to TRBJ1-2; perhaps TRBD1 as D (5 bases). The CDR3 is made up of 13 amino acids. CDR1 SGHTA and CDR2 FQGNSA come from the germline V gene. Deletions cut 2 bases from V and 5 bases from J, with 9 bases between. The CDR3 sequence is CASSLWGGYGYTF. Written as DNA, the CDR3 is TGTGCCAGCAGCTTATGGGGGGGGTATGGCTACACCTTC.

This clone was observed a single time. V and J are TRBV18 and TRBJ2-7, with TRBD2 matching 10 bases. This CDR3 is built from 14 residues. The V and J ends lost 4 bases and 3 bases, in that order; junction bases with no gene match: 3. Per germline, CDR1 KGHSH and CDR2 LQKENI. The CDR3 reads CASSLASGSYEQYF. As DNA, the CDR3 is TGTGCCAGCTCACTGGCTAGCGGGAGCTACGAGCAGTACTTC.

The chain combines TRBV5-8 with TRBJ1-6; maybe TRBD1 (6 bases). V lost 0 bases, J lost 11 bases, and 15 bases lay in between. The CDR3 has 15 amino acids. Germline V gene lookup returns CDR1 SGHTS and CDR2 YDEGEE. This chain's CDR3 is CASSLGQGYLTPLHF. DNA of the CDR3: TGTGCCAGCAGCTTGGGGCAGGGGTACCTGACACCCCTCCACTTT. The full variable domain, rest sourced from reference TRBV5-8 and TRBJ1-6, is EAGVTQSPTHLIKTRGQQATLRCSPISGHTSVYWYQQALGLGLQFLLWYDEGEERNRGNFPPRFSGRQFPNYSSELNVNALELEDSALYLCASSLGQGYLTPLHFGNGTRLTVT.

As concerns this clone: The sample contains more than one DNA sequence encoding this CDR3. J is TRBJ1-1 and V is TRBV29-1; D remains ambiguous. Trimming stripped 6 bases from V and 1 base from J, with 9 bases between. The CDR3 contains 12 residues. The germline CDR1 and CDR2 sequences are SQVTM and ANQGSEA. CDR3 nucleotide sequence: TGCAGCGTGTCCCGGGGGAACACTGAAGCTTTCTTT. Its translation: CSVSRGNTEAFF.

The chain carries TRBV5-1 and TRBJ2-1; 8 bases line up with TRBD1. The CDR3 extends over 13 amino acids. V lost 4 bases, J lost 8 bases, and 5 bases stayed unmatched. Germline loops: CDR1 SGHRS, CDR2 YFSETQ. The CDR3 coding sequence is TGCGCCAGCAGCCCCGGGACAGGATATGAGCAGTTCTTC. Its protein product is CASSPGTGYEQFF.

The CDR3 is CASSQDYASYEQYF. The DNA of the CDR3 is TGTGCCAGCAGTCAAGACTATGCTTCCTACGAGCAGTACTTC. The V and J genes are TRBV5-4 and TRBJ2-7; perhaps TRBD2 as D (5 bases). The length of the CDR3 is 14 residues. Germline CDR1 SGHNT, CDR2 YYREEE (reference sequence). V lost 5 bases to trimming and J lost 1 base, with 13 bases between them. Full variable domain (remainder filled in from reference TRBV5-4 and TRBJ2-7): ETGVTQSPTHLIKTRGQQVTLRCSSQSGHNTVSWYQQALGQGPQFIFQYYREEENGRGNFPPRFSGLQFPNYSSELNVNALELDDSALYLCASSQDYASYEQYFGPGTRLTVT.